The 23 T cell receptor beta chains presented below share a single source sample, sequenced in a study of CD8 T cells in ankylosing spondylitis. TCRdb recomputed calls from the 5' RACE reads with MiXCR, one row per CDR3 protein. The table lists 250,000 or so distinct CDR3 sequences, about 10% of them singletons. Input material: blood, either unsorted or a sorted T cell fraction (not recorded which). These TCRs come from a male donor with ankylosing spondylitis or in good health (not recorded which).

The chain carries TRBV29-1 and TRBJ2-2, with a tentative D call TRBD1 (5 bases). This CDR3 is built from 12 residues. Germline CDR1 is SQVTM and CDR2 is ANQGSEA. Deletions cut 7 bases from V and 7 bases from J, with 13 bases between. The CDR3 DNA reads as TGCAGCGCCAGGGAAGGAAGCGGGGAGCTGTTTTTT. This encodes CSAREGSGELFF.

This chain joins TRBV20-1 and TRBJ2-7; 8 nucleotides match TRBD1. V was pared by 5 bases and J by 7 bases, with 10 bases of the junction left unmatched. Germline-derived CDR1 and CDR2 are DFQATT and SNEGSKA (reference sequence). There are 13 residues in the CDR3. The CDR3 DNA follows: TGCAGTGCTGGCCCCGACAGGGGTGAAGAGCAGTACTTC. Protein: CSAGPDRGEEQYF.

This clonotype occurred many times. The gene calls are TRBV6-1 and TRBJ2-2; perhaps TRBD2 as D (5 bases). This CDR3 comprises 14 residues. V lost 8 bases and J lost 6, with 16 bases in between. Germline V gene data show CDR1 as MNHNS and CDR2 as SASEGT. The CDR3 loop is CASSRAGVAGELFF. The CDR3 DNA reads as TGTGCCAGCTCCCGTGCCGGGGTGGCCGGGGAGCTGTTTTTT.

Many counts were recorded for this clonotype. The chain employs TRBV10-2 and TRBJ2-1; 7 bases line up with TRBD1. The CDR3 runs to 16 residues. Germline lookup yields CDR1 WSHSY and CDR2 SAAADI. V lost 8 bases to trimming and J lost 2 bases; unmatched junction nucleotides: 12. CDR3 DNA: TGCGCCAGCCTCAGTAAGGGACAGCAGACCTACAATGAGCAGTTCTTC. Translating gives CASLSKGQQTYNEQFF.

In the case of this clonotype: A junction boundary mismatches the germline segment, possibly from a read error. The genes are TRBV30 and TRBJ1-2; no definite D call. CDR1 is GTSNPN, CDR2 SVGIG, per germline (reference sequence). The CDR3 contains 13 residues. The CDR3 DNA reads TGTGCCCAACGGGGAAGGAGTAACTATGGCTACATCTTC. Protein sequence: CAQRGRSNYGYIF.

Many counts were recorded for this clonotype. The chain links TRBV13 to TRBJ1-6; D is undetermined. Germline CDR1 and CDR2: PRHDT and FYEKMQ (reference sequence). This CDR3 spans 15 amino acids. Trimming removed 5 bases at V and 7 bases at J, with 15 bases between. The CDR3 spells CASSPELGRNSPLHF. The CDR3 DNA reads TGTGCCAGCAGCCCCGAATTAGGGCGGAATTCACCCCTCCACTTT.

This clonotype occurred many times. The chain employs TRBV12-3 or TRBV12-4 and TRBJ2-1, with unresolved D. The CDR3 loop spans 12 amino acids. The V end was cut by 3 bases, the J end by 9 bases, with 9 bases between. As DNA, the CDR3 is TGTGCCAGCAGTTTCATCGGTTCTGAGCAGTTCTTC. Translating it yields CASSFIGSEQFF.

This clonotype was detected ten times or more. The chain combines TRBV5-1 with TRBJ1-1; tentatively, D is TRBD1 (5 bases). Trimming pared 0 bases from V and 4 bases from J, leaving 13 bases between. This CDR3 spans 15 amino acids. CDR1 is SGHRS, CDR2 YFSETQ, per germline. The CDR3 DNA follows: TGCGCCAGCAGCTTGGGACTCAGGGAGTCCACTGAAGCTTTCTTT. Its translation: CASSLGLRESTEAFF.

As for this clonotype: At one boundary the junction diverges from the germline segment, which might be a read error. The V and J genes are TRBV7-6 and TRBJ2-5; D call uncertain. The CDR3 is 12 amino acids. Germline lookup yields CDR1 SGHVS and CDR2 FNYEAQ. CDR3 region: CVSSLTEETQYF. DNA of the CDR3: TGTGTCAGCAGCTTAACCGAAGAGACCCAGTACTTC. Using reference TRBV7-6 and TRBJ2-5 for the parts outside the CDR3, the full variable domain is GAGVSQSPRYKVTKRGQDVALRCDPISGHVSLYWYRQALGQGPEFLTYFNYEAQQDKSGLPNDRFSAERPEGSISTLTIQRTEQRDSAMYRCVSSLTEETQYFGPGTRLLVL.

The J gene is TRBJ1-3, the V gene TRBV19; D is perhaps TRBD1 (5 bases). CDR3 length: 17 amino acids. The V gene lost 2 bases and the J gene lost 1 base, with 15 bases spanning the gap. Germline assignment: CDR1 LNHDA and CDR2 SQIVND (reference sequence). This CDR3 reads CASSISSGILSGNTIYF. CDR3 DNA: TGTGCCAGTAGTATATCTTCAGGGATTTTATCTGGAAACACCATATATTTT.

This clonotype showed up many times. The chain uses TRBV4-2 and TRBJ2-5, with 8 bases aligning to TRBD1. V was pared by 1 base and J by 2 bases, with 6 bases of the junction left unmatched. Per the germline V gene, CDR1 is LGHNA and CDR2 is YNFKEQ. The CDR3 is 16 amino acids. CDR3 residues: CASSQGDRRAQETQYF. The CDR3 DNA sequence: TGTGCCAGCAGCCAAGGGGACAGGAGGGCTCAAGAGACCCAGTACTTC.

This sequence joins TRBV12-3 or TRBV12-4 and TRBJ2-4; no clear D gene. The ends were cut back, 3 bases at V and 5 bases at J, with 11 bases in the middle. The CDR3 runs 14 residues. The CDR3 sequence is CASSLTPSENIQYF. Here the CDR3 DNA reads TGTGCCAGCAGTTTGACACCCTCGGAAAACATTCAGTACTTC.

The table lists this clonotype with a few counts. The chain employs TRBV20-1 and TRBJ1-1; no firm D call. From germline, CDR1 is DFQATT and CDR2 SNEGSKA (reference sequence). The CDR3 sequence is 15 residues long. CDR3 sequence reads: CSADDYSKEGGEAFF. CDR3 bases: TGCAGCGCTGACGATTACTCAAAAGAGGGAGGAGAAGCTTTCTTT.

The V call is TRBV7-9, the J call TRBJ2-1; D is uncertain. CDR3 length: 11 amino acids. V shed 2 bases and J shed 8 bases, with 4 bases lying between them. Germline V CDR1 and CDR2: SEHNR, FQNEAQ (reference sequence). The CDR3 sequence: CASSLFDEQFF. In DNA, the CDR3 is TGTGCCAGCAGCTTATTCGATGAGCAGTTCTTC.

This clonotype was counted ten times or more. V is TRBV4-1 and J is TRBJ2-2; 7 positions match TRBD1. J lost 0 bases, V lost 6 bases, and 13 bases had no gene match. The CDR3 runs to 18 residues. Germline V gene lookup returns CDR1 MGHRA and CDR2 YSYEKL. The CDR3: CASSRTNRDSTNTGELFF. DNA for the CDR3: TGCGCCAGCAGTCGAACTAACCGGGACAGCACGAACACCGGGGAGCTGTTTTTT.

This CDR3 reads CASSSREQLNTGELFF. CDR3 sequence (DNA): TGTGCCAGCAGCTCCCGGGAACAGTTGAACACCGGGGAGCTGTTTTTT. The gene calls are TRBV5-5 and TRBJ2-2, with a tentative D call TRBD2 (5 bases). The CDR3 has 16 amino acids. Germline V gives CDR1 SGHKS, CDR2 YYEKEE (reference sequence). V shed 3 bases and J shed 1 base, with 13 bases lying between them.

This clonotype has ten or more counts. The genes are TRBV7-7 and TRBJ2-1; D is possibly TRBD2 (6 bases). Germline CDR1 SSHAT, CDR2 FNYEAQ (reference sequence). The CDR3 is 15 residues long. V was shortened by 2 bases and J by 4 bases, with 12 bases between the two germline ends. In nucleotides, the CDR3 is TGTGCCAGCAGCTTAAGCCTAGCGAGTTACAATGAGCAGTTCTTC. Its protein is CASSLSLASYNEQFF.

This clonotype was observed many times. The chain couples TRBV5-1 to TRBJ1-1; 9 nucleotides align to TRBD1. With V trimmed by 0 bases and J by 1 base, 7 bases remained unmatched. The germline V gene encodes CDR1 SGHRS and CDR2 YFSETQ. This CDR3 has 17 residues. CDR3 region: CASSLALTGGTNTEAFF. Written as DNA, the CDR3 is TGCGCCAGCAGCTTGGCTTTGACAGGGGGGACGAACACTGAAGCTTTCTTT. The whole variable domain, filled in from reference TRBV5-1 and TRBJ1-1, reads KAGVTQTPRYLIKTRGQQVTLSCSPISGHRSVSWYQQTPGQGLQFLFEYFSETQRNKGNFPGRFSGRQFSNSRSEMNVSTLELGDSALYLCASSLALTGGTNTEAFFGQGTRLTVV.

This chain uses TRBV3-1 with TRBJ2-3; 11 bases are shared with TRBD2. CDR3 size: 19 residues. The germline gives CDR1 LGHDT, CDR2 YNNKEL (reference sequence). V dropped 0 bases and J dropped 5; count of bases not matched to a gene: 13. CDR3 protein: CASSQDGFGASGGKDTQYF. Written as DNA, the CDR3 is TGTGCCAGCAGCCAAGATGGCTTTGGGGCTAGCGGGGGGAAAGATACGCAGTATTTT.

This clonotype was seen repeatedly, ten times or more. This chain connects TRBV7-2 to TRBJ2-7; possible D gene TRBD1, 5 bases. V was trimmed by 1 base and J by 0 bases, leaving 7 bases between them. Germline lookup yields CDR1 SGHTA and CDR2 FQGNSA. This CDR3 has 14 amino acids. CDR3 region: CASSLDRYSYEQYF. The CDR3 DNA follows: TGTGCCAGCAGCTTAGACAGGTACTCCTACGAGCAGTACTTC.

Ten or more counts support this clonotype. The CDR3 here is CASSGGQGGIYGYTF. CDR3 DNA: TGTGCCAGCAGCGGGGGACAGGGAGGTATCTATGGCTACACCTTC. The gene calls are TRBV12-3 or TRBV12-4 and TRBJ1-2, with TRBD1 identical over 9 bases. Trimming removed 6 bases from V and 4 bases from J; junction bases left unmatched: 9. The CDR3 loop spans 15 amino acids.

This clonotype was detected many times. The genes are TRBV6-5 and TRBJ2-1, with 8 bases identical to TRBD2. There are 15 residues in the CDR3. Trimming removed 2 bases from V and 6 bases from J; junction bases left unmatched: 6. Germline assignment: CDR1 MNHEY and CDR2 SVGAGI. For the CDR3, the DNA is TGTGCCAGCAGTTACGGCGCGGGGGGACGCAATGAGCAGTTCTTC. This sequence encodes CASSYGAGGRNEQFF.

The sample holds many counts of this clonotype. The CDR3 sequence is CASSEFGRDSRGKMADTQYF. The CDR3 DNA is TGTGCCAGCAGTGAATTTGGGCGGGACAGTCGGGGGAAGATGGCAGATACGCAGTATTTT. This sequence joins TRBV25-1 and TRBJ2-3, with TRBD1 as a possible D gene (7 bases). The CDR3 has 20 residues. Germline V lookup: CDR1 MGHDK, CDR2 SYGVNS. Trimming stripped 1 base from V and 4 bases from J, with 27 bases between.